This TCR beta chain was identified in a study of T cell responses to AZD1222 COVID-19 vaccine. The protocol was immunoSEQ multiplex PCR, while the TCRdb copy is restricted to in-frame clones and leaves out a portion. This sample has tens of thousands of clones; approximately 83% occur once, and the top ten carry around 15%. The CDR3 is 16 residues long. V lost 3 bases, J lost 5 bases, and 17 bases lay in between. Germline CDR1 is MNHEY and CDR2 is SVGAGI. Regarding this clone: Its cognate antigen is unknown.

Study-level points and caveats: Among AZD1222 vaccinees, only 5 to 7 were seropositive at baseline. Recipients of two AZD1222 doses showed rising Spike-specific TCR breadth and depth. It should be noted that donors were predominantly white British and more often female, and clonal diversity was possibly underestimated. Repertoire samples came only from after the peak T cell response.

The receptor was isolated from an adult in good health. The material was peripheral blood, obtained on day 0 of AZD1222 vaccination. V gene TRBV6-5 combines with J gene TRBJ2-1, with D perhaps being TRBD1 or TRBD2 (5 bases each). The CDR3 is CASSYSFGTFNNEQFF. The CDR3 region has the DNA TGTGCCAGCAGTTATTCTTTTGGGACGTTCAACAATGAGCAGTTCTTC.